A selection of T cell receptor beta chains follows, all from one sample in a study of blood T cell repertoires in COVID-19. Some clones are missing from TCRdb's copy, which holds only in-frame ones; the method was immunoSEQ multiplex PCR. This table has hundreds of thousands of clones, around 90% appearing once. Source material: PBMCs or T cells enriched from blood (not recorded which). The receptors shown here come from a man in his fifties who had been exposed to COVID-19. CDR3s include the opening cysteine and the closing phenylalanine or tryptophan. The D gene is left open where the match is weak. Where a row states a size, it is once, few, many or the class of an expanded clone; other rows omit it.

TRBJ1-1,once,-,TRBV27,CASSLSRGNTEAFF,TGTGCCAGCAGTTTAAGCAGGGGGAACACTGAAGCTTTCTTT
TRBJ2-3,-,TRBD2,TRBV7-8,CASSSLAGGTDTQYF,TGTGCCAGCAGCTCCCTGGCGGGAGGCACAGATACGCAGTATTTT
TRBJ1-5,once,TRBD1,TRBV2,CASRSGQGAGKPQHF,TGTGCCAGCAGATCGGGACAGGGGGCGGGTAAGCCCCAGCATTTT
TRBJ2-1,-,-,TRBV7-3,CASSPGWHNEQFF,TGTGCCAGCAGCCCAGGGTGGCACAATGAGCAGTTCTTC
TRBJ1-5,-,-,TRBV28,CASSWLNQPQHF,TGTGCCAGCAGTTGGCTTAATCAGCCCCAGCATTTT
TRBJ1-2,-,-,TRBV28,CASSSPGWLADGYTF,TGTGCCAGCAGTTCACCAGGGTGGTTGGCCGATGGCTACACCTTC
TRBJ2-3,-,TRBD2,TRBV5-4,CASSSGTSGRRDTQYF,TGTGCCAGCAGCTCGGGGACTAGCGGACGAAGAGATACGCAGTATTTT
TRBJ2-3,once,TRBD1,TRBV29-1,CSATGGQGATDTQYF,TGCAGCGCCACAGGCGGACAGGGGGCCACAGATACGCAGTATTTT
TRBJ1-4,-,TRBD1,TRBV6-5,CASRYTGTGGDEKLFF,TGTGCCAGCAGATACACCGGGACAGGGGGCGATGAAAAACTGTTTTTT
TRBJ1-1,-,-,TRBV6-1,CASSERGSNPAEAFF,TGTGCCAGCAGTGAAAGGGGTTCGAACCCCGCTGAAGCTTTCTTT
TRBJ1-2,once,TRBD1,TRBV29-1,CSVLGAWGQAYGYTF,TGCAGCGTTTTGGGCGCCTGGGGACAGGCCTATGGCTACACCTTC
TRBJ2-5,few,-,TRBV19,CASSIQGTVETQYF,TGTGCCAGTAGTATACAGGGAACGGTGGAGACCCAGTACTTC
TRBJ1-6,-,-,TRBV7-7,CASSTWPLHF,TGTGCTAGCAGCACATGGCCCCTCCACTTT
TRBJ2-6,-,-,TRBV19,CASSPRGGLWGANVLTF,TGTGCCAGTAGCCCCAGGGGCGGCCTTTGGGGGGCCAACGTCCTGACTTTC
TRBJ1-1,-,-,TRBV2,CASSLTGHTEAFF,TGTGCCAGCAGCTTGACAGGACACACTGAAGCTTTCTTT
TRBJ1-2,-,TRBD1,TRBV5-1,CASSLLPDRNYGYTF,TGCGCCAGCAGCTTGCTTCCGGACAGGAACTATGGCTACACCTTC
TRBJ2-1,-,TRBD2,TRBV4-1,CASSQGPSGQRPNEQFF,TGCGCCAGCAGCCAGGGACCTAGCGGTCAACGTCCAAATGAGCAGTTCTTC
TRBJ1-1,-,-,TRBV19,CASMSAGASNTEAFF,TGTGCCAGTATGTCTGCCGGTGCATCGAACACTGAAGCTTTCTTT